The 22 T cell receptor beta chains presented below share a single source sample, sequenced in a study of T cell responses to AZD1222 COVID-19 vaccine. This table comes from immunoSEQ multiplex PCR, and its TCRdb copy is limited to in-frame clones, with some not included. The sample holds approximately 110,000 clones, more than 80% seen once. Here the sequenced sample was peripheral blood, taken 28 days after the second AZD1222 dose. These receptors came from an adult who received the AZD1222 COVID-19 vaccine.

The sample holds a few counts of this clone. The chain employs TRBV6-6 and TRBJ2-1; 11 nucleotides match TRBD2. CDR3 length equals 16 residues. Germline CDR1 and CDR2: MNHNY and SVGAGI (reference sequence). Trimming cost V 0 bases and J 7 bases; bases outside gene matches: 5. The CDR3 loop is CASSYSMASGGNEQFF. The CDR3 DNA sequence: TGTGCCAGCAGTTACTCGATGGCTAGCGGGGGGAATGAGCAGTTCTTC.

This chain links TRBV7-2 with TRBJ2-7; perhaps TRBD2 as D (5 bases). CDR1 and CDR2 (germline): SGHTA, FQGNSA. This CDR3 spans 12 amino acids. Trimming pared 8 bases from V and 5 bases from J, leaving 13 bases between. The CDR3 region is CASGGKLDEQYF. The CDR3 nucleotides read TGTGCCAGCGGAGGTAAATTGGACGAGCAGTACTTC.

The gene calls are TRBV6-1 and TRBJ1-3; D may be TRBD1 (5 bases). Germline lookup yields CDR1 MNHNS and CDR2 SASEGT. Trimming took off 1 base at V and 6 bases at J, with 10 bases between the two ends. The CDR3 runs to 14 residues. In nucleotides, the CDR3 is TGTGCCAGCAGTGAAGTCTGGGGCAAAAACACCATATATTTT. Protein: CASSEVWGKNTIYF.

In its sample, this clone was seen once. The chain combines TRBV7-2 with TRBJ1-3; maybe TRBD1 (6 bases). Germline assignment: CDR1 SGHTA and CDR2 FQGNSA. The ends were cut back, 3 bases at V and 0 bases at J, with 12 bases in the middle. The CDR3 contains 16 residues. The CDR3 protein is CASSFQGTSSGNTIYF. CDR3 bases: TGTGCCAGCAGCTTCCAGGGGACTAGCTCTGGAAACACCATATATTTT.

CDR3 sequence: CASRLSLNSGNTIYF. The CDR3 DNA follows: TGTGCCAGCAGGTTATCCCTTAACTCGGGAAACACCATATATTTT. The chain has TRBV6-5 and TRBJ1-3; D ambiguous. Trimming shortened V by 6 bases and J by 4 bases, and 16 bases separated the two germline ends. In germline, CDR1 is MNHEY, CDR2 SVGAGI. This CDR3 contains 15 residues.

The rearrangement uses TRBV28 and TRBJ1-5, with a possible D match to TRBD1 (6 bases). Germline lookup yields CDR1 MDHEN and CDR2 SYDVKM. The ends were cut back, 6 bases at V and 4 bases at J, with 7 bases in the middle. This CDR3 is 12 amino acids long. The CDR3 spells CASRGANQPQHF. DNA for the CDR3: TGTGCCAGCAGGGGGGCAAATCAGCCCCAGCATTTT.

The chain is built from TRBV18 and TRBJ2-2; weak D call: TRBD2 (6 bases). Germline V lookup: CDR1 KGHSH, CDR2 LQKENI. Deletions cut 6 bases from V and 2 bases from J, with 10 bases between. The CDR3 consists of 14 residues. The CDR3 sequence: CASSDGGNTGELFF. In nucleotides, the CDR3 is TGTGCCAGCTCGGACGGGGGTAACACCGGGGAGCTGTTTTTT. The full variable domain, in which reference TRBV18 and TRBJ2-2 provide the parts outside the CDR3, is NAGVMQNPRHLVRRRGQEARLRCSPMKGHSHVYWYRQLPEEGLKFMVYLQKENIIDESGMPKERFSAEFPKEGPSILRIQQVVRGDSAAYFCASSDGGNTGELFFGEGSRLTVL.

The rearrangement uses TRBV24-1 and TRBJ2-1; possibly TRBD1 for D (5 bases). The CDR3 covers 14 residues. CDR1 is KGHDR, CDR2 SFDVKD, per germline. With 4 bases removed from V and 8 bases from J, the gap between germline ends came to 14 bases. CDR3 DNA sequence: TGTGCCACCAGTGACCCTGGGGCTCCGCATGAGCAGTTCTTC. Encoded protein: CATSDPGAPHEQFF.

For this clone: Distinct nucleotide sequences in the sample also encode this CDR3. This chain links TRBV7-2 with TRBJ1-3; D might be TRBD1 (5 bases). This CDR3 is built from 14 residues. Trimming shortened V by 1 base and J by 3 bases, and 7 bases separated the two germline ends. Germline CDR1 SGHTA, CDR2 FQGNSA. CDR3: CASSLGGGGNTIYF. The CDR3 DNA reads as TGTGCCAGCAGCTTAGGTGGGGGTGGAAACACCATATATTTT.

The chain couples TRBV3-1 (or the pseudogene TRBV3-2) to TRBJ1-1; 7 nucleotides match TRBD1. This CDR3 spans 13 amino acids. V lost 5 bases, J lost 6 bases, and 6 bases stayed unmatched. Germline V gene sequence: CDR1 LGHDT, CDR2 YNNKEL (reference sequence). CDR3 bases: TGTGCCAGCAGCTTCCGACAGGGCCCTGAAGCTTTCTTT. It specifies CASSFRQGPEAFF.

This clone has just one count. The genes are TRBV6-5 and TRBJ2-1; D might be TRBD2 (6 bases). Germline V gives CDR1 MNHEY, CDR2 SVGAGI. Trimming pared 8 bases from V and 3 bases from J, leaving 11 bases between. The CDR3 loop spans 13 amino acids. CDR3: CASSWGVYNEQFF. CDR3 DNA sequence: TGTGCCAGCTCTTGGGGGGTCTACAATGAGCAGTTCTTC.

Points on this clone: An end of the junction does not agree with germline; a read error may underlie this. The chain joins TRBV13 to TRBJ1-4; 7 bases match TRBD1. CDR1 and CDR2 from the germline V gene are PRHDT and FYEKMQ (reference sequence). The CDR3 spans 16 residues. This CDR3 reads CASSPGGTVPDERLFF. In DNA, the CDR3 is TGTGCCAGCAGCCCGGGGGGGACAGTGCCTGATGAAAGACTGTTTTTT.

V gene TRBV6-5 combines with J gene TRBJ2-3; 8 bases fit TRBD2. Germline values: CDR1 MNHEY, CDR2 SVGAGI. V gave up 6 bases and J gave up 0 bases; unmatched junction bases: 5. The CDR3 has 15 residues. This CDR3 is CASRKAGESTDTQYF. CDR3 sequence (DNA): TGTGCCAGCAGGAAAGCGGGGGAAAGCACAGATACGCAGTATTTT.

The V and J genes are TRBV9 and TRBJ2-7; unclear D gene. Germline V gives CDR1 SGDLS, CDR2 YYNGEE. The CDR3 spans 12 residues. V was clipped by 6 bases and J by 0 bases, with 7 bases between them. In DNA, the CDR3 is TGTGCCAGCAAAGACCCCTCCTACGAGCAGTACTTC. Its translation: CASKDPSYEQYF.

The chain links TRBV7-2 to TRBJ2-2, with TRBD2 matching 10 bases. This CDR3 has 15 amino acids. CDR1 and CDR2 from the germline V gene are SGHTA and FQGNSA. With V trimmed by 4 bases and J by 9 bases, 8 bases remained unmatched. CDR3 loop: CASSSSSGGVRELFF. The CDR3 DNA sequence: TGTGCCAGCAGCTCCTCAAGCGGGGGGGTCAGGGAGCTGTTTTTT.

The rearrangement uses TRBV5-1 and TRBJ2-7; D unresolved. The CDR3 loop spans 13 amino acids. V shed 4 bases and J shed 2 bases, with 10 bases lying between them. CDR1 is SGHRS and CDR2 is YFSETQ in the germline V gene. Here the CDR3 reads CASSPSQAYEQYF. The CDR3, as DNA: TGCGCCAGCAGCCCGAGCCAAGCCTACGAGCAGTACTTC.

This sequence joins TRBV19 and TRBJ1-1; D is ambiguous. The CDR3 totals 13 residues. Trimming cost V 7 bases and J 5 bases, with 14 bases left between them. Germline V gene sequence: CDR1 LNHDA, CDR2 SQIVND (reference sequence). The CDR3 DNA reads TGTGCCAGTATATCCGGGCTAGGGACTGAAGCTTTCTTT. This codes for CASISGLGTEAFF.

The chain recombines TRBV6-5 with TRBJ1-6; no clear D. Trimming removed 0 bases from V and 11 bases from J, with 8 bases in between. Germline V gene data show CDR1 as MNHEY and CDR2 as SVGAGI. This CDR3 is built from 13 residues. The CDR3 here is CASSYSKGAPLHF. The CDR3 coding sequence is TGTGCCAGCAGTTACTCGAAAGGTGCACCCCTCCACTTT.

The J gene is TRBJ2-7, the V gene TRBV30; D uncertain. Germline V gene sequence: CDR1 GTSNPN, CDR2 SVGIG (reference sequence). Trimming took 0 bases from V and 7 from J, leaving 13 bases between them. This CDR3 has 13 amino acids. The CDR3 nucleotides are TGTGCCTGGAGTGTACTTAACAATGGGGAGCAGTACTTC. Translated, it gives CAWSVLNNGEQYF.

In this sample, this clone turned up once. DNA of the CDR3: TGCGCCACGCACTCGGGACAGGGTGTTTTGACTGAAGCTTTCTTT. Protein product: CATHSGQGVLTEAFF. V usage is TRBV10-2 and J usage is TRBJ1-1; 9 positions agree with TRBD1. CDR3 length: 15 residues. Per the germline V gene, CDR1 is WSHSY and CDR2 is SAAADI. The V segment lost 10 bases and the J segment 5 bases; nucleotides outside the gene matches: 14.

V usage is TRBV3-1 (or the pseudogene TRBV3-2) and J usage is TRBJ1-5; D gene ambiguous. The CDR3 sequence is 12 residues long. Germline CDR1 LGHDT, CDR2 YNNKEL (reference sequence). The V end was cut by 1 base, the J end by 5 bases, with 3 bases between. The CDR3 DNA reads as TGTGCCAGCAGCCAAGGGGATCAGCCCCAGCATTTT. This gives the protein CASSQGDQPQHF.

The rearrangement links TRBV6-1 to TRBJ1-2; no clear D. The CDR3 runs 13 residues. Germline V gene sequence: CDR1 MNHNS, CDR2 SASEGT. V gave up 1 base and J gave up 3 bases, with 6 bases separating them. The CDR3 here is CASSEVDHYGYTF. The CDR3 nucleotides are TGTGCCAGCAGTGAAGTAGATCACTATGGCTACACCTTC.